The clone carrying this T cell receptor beta chain was recorded a few times. Antigen unknown. The data originate from a study of response to subunit inactivated influenza vaccine. Findings of the study overall: That few new T cells are recruited by each seasonal influenza vaccination was the authors' suggestion.

TCRdb reprocessed the RT-PCR reads via MiXCR and lists one record per CDR3 protein. The sample yields about 520,000 distinct CDR3 sequences, more than 7% seen once. The sequence was collected from a man between 50 and 70 years old who received an inactivated influenza vaccine. Material: PBMCs from blood, obtained less than 25 months after vaccination.

The CDR3 sequence: CASSYDRGSYNEQFF. The CDR3 region has the DNA TGTGCCAGCAGCTACGACAGGGGGTCATACAATGAGCAGTTCTTC. The rearrangement joins TRBV7-2 to TRBJ2-1; 9 nucleotides align to TRBD1. Trimming removed 4 bases from V and 4 bases from J; junction bases left unmatched: 5. CDR1 SGHTA and CDR2 FQGNSA come from the germline V gene. The CDR3 contains 15 residues.